These T cell receptor beta chains were read from a single sample in a study of CD4 T cells in relation to SARS-CoV-2 and coronaviruses. Generated by immunoSEQ multiplex PCR, the TCRdb table keeps only in-frame clones and is missing some. The sample has 38,000 or so clones, over 75% seen once. These receptors have no identified antigens. Sequencing was performed on memory CD4+ T cells from PBMCs, cultured in vitro. These receptor sequences come from an adult with COVID-19. The CDR3 runs from the conserved cysteine through the conserved F or W. The D gene is left open where the match is weak. Not every row has a clone size; where given, it reads once, few, many or a size class.

d_call	v_call	j_call	clone_size	cdr3_aa	cdr3_nt
.	TRBV5-1	TRBJ2-3	.	CASSLNHGRTDTQYF	TGCGCCAGCAGCCTAAACCACGGACGCACAGATACGCAGTATTTT
TRBD2	TRBV11-3	TRBJ2-3	.	CASSPGLAGHTDTQYF	TGTGCCAGCAGCCCAGGACTAGCGGGGCACACAGATACGCAGTATTTT
TRBD1	TRBV5-1	TRBJ2-3	.	CASSLRDRGNTDTQYF	TGCGCCAGCAGCCTCCGGGACAGGGGGAACACAGATACGCAGTATTTT
.	TRBV9	TRBJ2-2	.	CASSVARQPNTGELFF	TGTGCCAGCAGCGTAGCACGGCAGCCGAACACCGGGGAGCTGTTTTTT
.	TRBV29-1	TRBJ2-5	.	CSAQSHQETQYF	TGCAGCGCCCAGTCACATCAAGAGACCCAGTACTTC
.	TRBV7-2	TRBJ2-5	.	CASSSGASGETQYF	TGTGCCAGCAGTTCCGGGGCAAGTGGAGAGACCCAGTACTTC
.	TRBV27	TRBJ2-5	once	CASREAGSLWETQYF	TGTGCCAGCAGGGAAGCAGGTTCTTTATGGGAGACCCAGTACTTC
TRBD2	TRBV20-1	TRBJ2-7	.	CSASTSGAYYEQYF	TGCAGTGCAAGTACTAGCGGTGCATACTACGAGCAGTACTTC
.	TRBV27	TRBJ2-1	.	CASSSILSYNEQFF	TGTGCCAGCAGTTCAATTCTGTCCTACAATGAGCAGTTCTTC
TRBD2	TRBV2	TRBJ2-7	.	CASTPLAGADEQYF	TGTGCCAGCACCCCCCTAGCGGGAGCTGACGAGCAGTACTTC
.	TRBV5-4	TRBJ1-1	.	CASSLGPLGTEAFF	TGTGCCAGCAGCTTGGGGCCCCTAGGCACTGAAGCTTTCTTT
.	TRBV7-9	TRBJ1-1	.	CASISGATNTEAFF	TGTGCCAGCATCTCAGGGGCTACCAACACTGAAGCTTTCTTT
.	TRBV7-3	TRBJ2-3	.	CASSLDPGSSQYF	TGTGCCAGCAGCTTAGACCCAGGGTCTTCGCAGTATTTT
TRBD2	TRBV9	TRBJ2-3	.	CASTRSGGEGDTQYF	TGTGCCAGTACACGTTCCGGGGGGGAAGGAGATACGCAGTATTTT
.	TRBV5-6	TRBJ1-6	few	CASSPRSLGPLHF	TGTGCCAGCAGCCCAAGGAGCCTCGGGCCCCTCCACTTT
.	TRBV15	TRBJ2-2	.	CATSRDVSSGDTGELFF	TGTGCCACCAGCAGAGATGTATCGAGCGGAGACACCGGGGAGCTGTTTTTT
TRBD1	TRBV2	TRBJ1-4	few	CASSMKGQLFF	TGTGCCAGCAGTATGAAGGGACAGCTGTTTTTT
.	TRBV5-6	TRBJ2-6	.	CASSLVQGLRGANVLTF	TGTGCCAGCAGCTTGGTCCAGGGCCTGAGGGGGGCCAACGTCCTGACTTTC
TRBD1	TRBV27	TRBJ1-3	.	CASSPGTADGNTIYF	TGTGCCAGCAGTCCAGGGACAGCAGACGGAAACACCATATATTTT
.	TRBV6-5	TRBJ2-7	.	CASSYSFPNYEQYF	TGTGCCAGCAGTTACTCATTCCCGAACTACGAGCAGTACTTC
.	TRBV7-9	TRBJ1-5	once	CASSFFRGRTGSDQPQHF	TGTGCCAGCAGCTTTTTTCGAGGTCGGACTGGAAGCGATCAGCCCCAGCATTTT
.	TRBV10-1	TRBJ2-1	few	CATKGPCPSSYNEQFF	TGCGCCACCAAGGGGCCCTGCCCGAGCTCCTACAATGAGCAGTTCTTC
.	TRBV21-1	TRBJ1-2	.	CASSKVLADSDDYGYTF	TGTGCCAGCAGCAAAGTTTTGGCGGACAGCGATGACTATGGCTACACCTTC
TRBD1	TRBV28	TRBJ2-1	.	CASSTYGQGISLDNEQFF	TGTGCCAGCAGTACTTATGGACAGGGGATATCTCTCGACAATGAGCAGTTCTTC
.	TRBV6-5	TRBJ2-7	once	CASRRHSAGGYEQYF	TGTGCCAGCAGGCGTCACAGCGCTGGGGGCTACGAGCAGTACTTC
TRBD1	TRBV6-6	TRBJ2-5	.	CASSLGGASDETQYF	TGTGCCAGCAGTTTAGGGGGCGCCTCAGACGAGACCCAGTACTTC
.	TRBV28	TRBJ2-2	.	CASSSGQIGGELFF	TGTGCCAGCAGTTCTGGACAGATAGGGGGGGAGCTGTTTTTT
.	TRBV2	TRBJ1-5	.	CATPRSRGDQPQHF	TGTGCCACACCACGCTCACGCGGTGATCAGCCCCAGCATTTT
.	TRBV15	TRBJ2-2	.	CATSRKGFKRANTGELFF	TGTGCCACCAGCAGGAAAGGGTTTAAGCGGGCGAACACCGGGGAGCTGTTTTTT
TRBD2	TRBV6-1	TRBJ2-1	.	CASSEGLAGGDNEQFF	TGTGCCAGCAGTGAAGGGCTAGCGGGAGGAGACAATGAGCAGTTCTTC
TRBD1	TRBV24-1	TRBJ2-1	.	CATSDPAGDSSYNEQFF	TGTGCCACCAGTGACCCGGCAGGGGACAGCTCCTACAATGAGCAGTTCTTC
TRBD2	TRBV6-2/TRBV6-3	TRBJ2-1	.	CASSYSAGALHNEQFF	TGTGCCAGCAGTTACTCGGCGGGAGCCCTACACAATGAGCAGTTCTTC
TRBD2	TRBV3-1/TRBV3-2	TRBJ2-7	medium-sized	CASSQAPGTSGSYEQYF	TGTGCCAGCAGCCAAGCGCCCGGGACTAGCGGGAGCTACGAGCAGTACTTC
.	TRBV7-3	TRBJ2-1	.	CASSFGDSNEQFF	TGTGCCAGCAGCTTCGGGGATTCGAATGAGCAGTTCTTC
.	TRBV27	TRBJ2-7	.	CASSLELTGYEQYF	TGTGCCAGCAGTTTAGAATTGACAGGCTACGAGCAGTACTTC
.	TRBV7-2	TRBJ2-3	few	CASSPTVVTDTQYF	TGTGCCAGCAGCCCCACAGTCGTCACAGATACGCAGTATTTT
.	TRBV11-2	TRBJ2-7	once	CASSRLNEQYF	TGTGCCAGTAGCCGACTTAACGAGCAGTACTTC
.	TRBV3-1/TRBV3-2	TRBJ1-3	.	CASSQEFRGSGNTIYF	TGTGCCAGCAGCCAAGAATTTAGGGGGTCTGGAAACACCATATATTTT